Below, 31 T cell receptor beta chains from the same sample are listed, as sequenced in a study of T cell responses to AZD1222 COVID-19 vaccine listed by TCRdb under 2021. What this sample's time point label stands for: about 28 days (+/-7) after the second vaccine dose. Libraries were prepared through the immunoSEQ multiplex PCR assay. TCRdb stores this immuneACCESS table with in-frame sequences only. Part of the clones is absent; in the studies checked, under half of the shortfall reflects unresolved V genes, and no reason is known for the rest. Within this sample are some 60,000 clones, with over 60% of them counted one time only. Over 3% of the sample rests with the top ten. Sequences were derived from peripheral blood, sampled 28 days after the second AZD1222 dose. Receptors originate from an adult who received the AZD1222 COVID-19 vaccine.

The chain joins TRBV27 to TRBJ1-6, with unresolved D. The germline V and J ends were trimmed by 5 bases and 5 bases, with 10 bases remaining between them. CDR1 and CDR2 from the germline V gene are MNHEY and SMNVEV (reference sequence). The CDR3 totals 14 residues. In DNA form, the CDR3 reads TGTGCCAGCAGTCCAGCCTTGGATAATTCACCCCTCCACTTT. Translating gives CASSPALDNSPLHF.

In this sample, this clone turned up a few times. The CDR3 DNA reads TGCGCCAGCAGCCAAGAACTCTGGGCGGGGGCAACCGGGGAGCTGTTTTTT. Amino acid sequence: CASSQELWAGATGELFF. The V call is TRBV4-3, the J call TRBJ2-2; perhaps TRBD2 as D (7 bases). V was clipped by 0 bases and J by 5 bases, with 16 bases between them. CDR3 length: 17 amino acids. The germline CDR1 and CDR2 sequences are LGHNA and YSLEER.

This clone was observed a handful of times. The chain employs TRBV3-1 (or the pseudogene TRBV3-2) and TRBJ2-3; 7 bases are shared with TRBD2. With 2 bases clipped from V and 1 base from J, the junction kept 9 bases outside the gene matches. The CDR3 runs to 17 residues. The germline V gene has CDR1 LGHDT and CDR2 YNNKEL (reference sequence). CDR3 sequence (DNA): TGTGCCAGCAGCCAACTCCACGGGGGGAAAGGCACAGATACGCAGTATTTT. This codes for CASSQLHGGKGTDTQYF.

This sequence joins TRBV5-1 and TRBJ2-5, with a weak D call TRBD2 (7 bases). The V gene lost 4 bases and the J gene lost 3 bases, with 16 bases spanning the gap. The CDR3 sequence is 15 residues long. The germline CDR1 and CDR2 sequences are SGHRS and YFSETQ. This CDR3 reads CASSPGASGEETQYF. The CDR3 DNA sequence: TGCGCCAGCAGCCCGGGGGCTAGCGGAGAAGAGACCCAGTACTTC.

This sequence joins TRBV2 and TRBJ1-6; D gene ambiguous. The germline V gene encodes CDR1 SNHLY and CDR2 FYNNEI. Trimming left V 3 bases short and J 4 bases short, with 7 bases between. The CDR3 runs 14 residues. DNA for the CDR3: TGTGCCAGCAGTGATCCGGAGTATAATTCACCCCTCCACTTT. Its translation is CASSDPEYNSPLHF.

This chain connects TRBV11-2 to TRBJ1-1; D unresolved. The CDR3 has 11 residues. Trimming shortened V by 5 bases and J by 6 bases, and 7 bases separated the two germline ends. The V gene's germline CDR1 is SGHAT and CDR2 FQNNGV. This CDR3 is CASSVTAEAFF. DNA of the CDR3: TGTGCCAGCAGCGTAACGGCTGAAGCTTTCTTT.

The chain is built from TRBV7-2 and TRBJ2-7, with D tentatively TRBD2 (5 bases). Germline values: CDR1 SGHTA, CDR2 FQGNSA. The V gene lost 1 base and the J gene lost 0 bases, with 7 bases spanning the gap. The CDR3 length is 14 residues. The CDR3, as DNA: TGTGCCAGCAGCTTAGGGACTGCCTCCTACGAGCAGTACTTC. It codes for CASSLGTASYEQYF.

V usage is TRBV24-1 and J usage is TRBJ1-1; D not resolved. Germline V gives CDR1 KGHDR, CDR2 SFDVKD. The V and J ends lost 4 bases and 12 bases respectively, with 17 bases between them. The CDR3 sequence is 13 residues long. The CDR3 sequence: CATSDQDLAGSFF. The DNA of the CDR3 is TGTGCCACCAGTGACCAGGACCTGGCGGGGTCTTTCTTT.

The count of this clone is one. The chain couples TRBV5-4 to TRBJ1-2; the D is unclear. The length of the CDR3 is 13 residues. With 0 bases removed from V and 8 bases from J, the gap between germline ends came to 11 bases. Per germline, CDR1 SGHNT and CDR2 YYREEE (reference sequence). The CDR3 reads CASSLVGVDGYTF. In DNA, the CDR3 is TGTGCCAGCAGCTTGGTAGGAGTGGACGGCTACACCTTC.

V usage is TRBV7-9 and J usage is TRBJ2-5, with 8 bases fitting TRBD1. Germline values: CDR1 SEHNR, CDR2 FQNEAQ (reference sequence). The CDR3 extends over 15 amino acids. V gave up 4 bases and J gave up 1 base; unmatched junction bases: 5. The CDR3 DNA follows: TGTGCCAGCAGCTCCCAGGGACAGGCCCAAGAGACCCAGTACTTC. Protein product: CASSSQGQAQETQYF.

The CDR3: CASSPDTNSNQPQHF. In DNA, the CDR3 is TGTGCCAGCAGTCCCGACACAAATAGCAATCAGCCCCAGCATTTT. V gene TRBV2 combines with J gene TRBJ1-5; the D is unclear. V lost 5 bases, J lost 0 bases, and 11 bases lay in between. The CDR3 consists of 15 residues. The germline V gene encodes CDR1 SNHLY and CDR2 FYNNEI.

The chain links TRBV28 to TRBJ1-5; D gene ambiguous. This CDR3 is 12 amino acids long. Trimming removed 7 bases from V and 4 bases from J, with 8 bases in between. Germline V lookup: CDR1 MDHEN, CDR2 SYDVKM. CDR3 DNA: TGTGCCAGCAATCTGGGAAATCAGCCCCAGCATTTT. This translates into CASNLGNQPQHF.

In this sample, this clone turned up once. The chain combines TRBV5-1 with TRBJ1-2, with D perhaps matching TRBD1 (5 bases). The CDR3 sequence is 14 residues long. V was cut by 1 base and J by 7 bases, with 14 bases left in between. Germline loops: CDR1 SGHRS, CDR2 YFSETQ. CDR3 protein: CASSLPQGRLGYTF. DNA of the CDR3: TGCGCCAGCAGCTTGCCTCAGGGACGTCTTGGCTACACCTTC.

The rearrangement links TRBV24-1 to TRBJ1-3; no definite D call. Germline loops: CDR1 KGHDR, CDR2 SFDVKD. This CDR3 has 14 amino acids. V was pared by 4 bases and J by 5 bases, with 11 bases between. CDR3 coding DNA: TGTGCCACCAGTGAAGTACAAGGTAGAAACACCATATATTTT. Its protein product is CATSEVQGRNTIYF.

This chain joins TRBV29-1 and TRBJ2-5, with D possibly called TRBD1 or TRBD2 (5 bases each). The V and J ends lost 4 bases and 5 bases respectively, with 20 bases between them. CDR1 is SQVTM and CDR2 is ANQGSEA in the germline V gene. CDR3 length: 15 residues. In DNA, the CDR3 is TGCAGCGTTGCGACGGGGCCCGGAGCGGAGGAGACCCAGTACTTC. Protein sequence: CSVATGPGAEETQYF.

The rearrangement links TRBV6-5 to TRBJ2-7, with 7 bases lining up with TRBD2. The CDR3 spans 12 residues. After removal of 11 bases from V and 5 bases from J, the junction contained 9 bases not matched to a gene. The germline gives CDR1 MNHEY, CDR2 SVGAGI. The CDR3 protein is CASWGGDHEQYF. CDR3 coding DNA: TGTGCCTCCTGGGGGGGGGACCACGAGCAGTACTTC.

The chain uses TRBV5-1 and TRBJ2-3; D ambiguous. CDR1 is SGHRS, CDR2 YFSETQ, per germline. The CDR3 has 16 residues. V was pared by 0 bases and J by 0 bases, with 11 bases between. CDR3 sequence (DNA): TGCGCCAGCAGCTTGGCCTGGGTTTCTAGCACAGATACGCAGTATTTT. Its protein is CASSLAWVSSTDTQYF.

This clone has more than one count but fewer than ten. V is TRBV28 and J is TRBJ1-1; D unclear. The CDR3 totals 13 residues. From germline, CDR1 is MDHEN and CDR2 SYDVKM. The germline V and J ends were trimmed by 4 bases and 1 base, with 7 bases remaining between them. The CDR3 DNA follows: TGTGCCAGCAGTTCACCAAGGAACACTGAAGCTTTCTTT. Translation gives CASSSPRNTEAFF.

The chain couples TRBV4-3 to TRBJ2-7; D gene unclear. The CDR3 covers 14 residues. Germline loops: CDR1 LGHNA, CDR2 YSLEER. The germline V and J ends were trimmed by 0 bases and 4 bases, with 10 bases remaining between them. The CDR3 here is CASSQEYGLYEQYF. The CDR3 coding sequence is TGCGCCAGCAGCCAAGAGTACGGGTTATACGAGCAGTACTTC.

This chain connects TRBV28 to TRBJ1-1; a weak D match, TRBD1 (6 bases). The ends were cut back, 5 bases at V and 9 bases at J, with 22 bases in the middle. CDR3 length: 15 residues. Germline CDR1 MDHEN, CDR2 SYDVKM. CDR3 DNA: TGTGCCAGCAGTGGGTTCAGCGGGTCAGGGGATAAAGCTTTCTTT. Protein sequence: CASSGFSGSGDKAFF.

V gene TRBV11-3 combines with J gene TRBJ2-7; 7 bases agree with TRBD2. Trimming removed 2 bases from V and 7 bases from J; junction bases left unmatched: 17. Germline-derived CDR1 and CDR2 are SGHNT and YENEEA. The CDR3 loop spans 17 amino acids. CDR3: CASSLFGSGDAGGEQYF. The DNA of the CDR3 is TGTGCCAGCAGCTTATTTGGCAGCGGGGACGCCGGGGGTGAGCAGTACTTC. Full variable domain (remainder filled in from reference TRBV11-3 and TRBJ2-7): EAGVVQSPRYKIIEKKQPVAFWCNPISGHNTLYWYLQNLGQGPELLIRYENEEAVDDSQLPKDRFSAERLKGVDSTLKIQPAELGDSAVYLCASSLFGSGDAGGEQYFGPGTRLTVT.

The V and J genes are TRBV29-1 and TRBJ2-5, with D tentatively TRBD2 (5 bases). Per the germline V gene, CDR1 is SQVTM and CDR2 is ANQGSEA. The CDR3 extends over 13 amino acids. Between the trimmed V and J ends, which lost 7 bases and 5 bases, there was a span of 17 bases. Here the CDR3 reads CSARALVRETQYF. DNA for the CDR3: TGCAGCGCGCGGGCCCTGGTGAGGGAGACCCAGTACTTC. The whole variable domain, remainder taken from reference TRBV29-1 and TRBJ2-5, is SAVISQKPSRDICQRGTSLTIQCQVDSQVTMMFWYRQQPGQSLTLIATANQGSEATYESGFVIDKFPISRPNLTFSTLTVSNMSPEDSSIYLCSARALVRETQYFGPGTRLLVL.

The V call is TRBV4-2, the J call TRBJ2-7, with TRBD1 as a possible D gene (6 bases). The V end was cut by 1 base, the J end by 2 bases, with 9 bases between. Germline lookup yields CDR1 LGHNA and CDR2 YNFKEQ. This CDR3 has 14 amino acids. The chain's CDR3 is CASSQGQGTYEQYF. The DNA of the CDR3 is TGTGCCAGCAGCCAAGGCCAGGGGACCTACGAGCAGTACTTC.

This clone was counted a few times. V gene TRBV6-1 combines with J gene TRBJ1-5, with a tentative D call TRBD1 (5 bases). The germline V gene encodes CDR1 MNHNS and CDR2 SASEGT. V lost 1 base to trimming and J lost 1 base, with 8 bases between them. This CDR3 comprises 15 residues. The CDR3, as DNA: TGTGCCAGCAGTGAAGTCGGGGGGAGCAATCAGCCCCAGCATTTT. Residues: CASSEVGGSNQPQHF.

The chain is built from TRBV3-1 (or the pseudogene TRBV3-2) and TRBJ1-1; the D gene is possibly TRBD1 (5 bases). V was cut by 4 bases and J by 0 bases, with 12 bases left in between. Germline CDR1 LGHDT, CDR2 YNNKEL (reference sequence). The CDR3 spans 15 residues. CDR3 sequence (DNA): TGTGCCAGCAGCCTACCCGGGACGGTGAACACTGAAGCTTTCTTT. The encoded protein is CASSLPGTVNTEAFF.

J is TRBJ2-1 and V is TRBV5-1; TRBD2 agrees at 14 bases. Germline V CDR1 and CDR2: SGHRS, YFSETQ. CDR3 length equals 17 residues. The J segment lost 5 bases and the V segment lost 4 bases, leaving 8 bases of the junction unmatched. In DNA, the CDR3 is TGCGCCAGCAGCCCGGCCGGGACTAGCGGGGGTAACAATGAGCAGTTCTTC. Translation: CASSPAGTSGGNNEQFF.

This clone appeared a single time. The J gene is TRBJ2-1, the V gene TRBV6-6; 7 nucleotides align to TRBD2. V was pared by 8 bases and J by 2 bases, with 0 bases of the junction left unmatched. The CDR3 extends over 12 amino acids. CDR1 MNHNY and CDR2 SVGAGI come from the germline V gene (reference sequence). The CDR3 coding sequence is TGTGCCAGCGGGGGGGCCTACAATGAGCAGTTCTTC. It is translated as CASGGAYNEQFF.

This clone came up a few times. V and J are TRBV28 and TRBJ1-1; the match to TRBD1 covers 8 bases. Germline V CDR1 and CDR2: MDHEN, SYDVKM. This CDR3 has 20 residues. V was pared by 4 bases and J by 3 bases, with 22 bases of the junction left unmatched. DNA of the CDR3: TGTGCCAGCAGTTCCTTACAGGGGGTGGGAGTCCATAGGTCGGACACTGAAGCTTTCTTT. It encodes CASSSLQGVGVHRSDTEAFF.

In its sample, this clone ranks as medium-sized (0.01 to 0.1%). This sequence joins TRBV13 and TRBJ1-1; TRBD1 agrees at 8 bases. Germline V gene sequence: CDR1 PRHDT, CDR2 FYEKMQ (reference sequence). The CDR3 spans 17 residues. Trimming took 4 bases from V and 3 from J; bases not matched to a gene: 13. CDR3 in DNA: TGTGCCAGCAGCTCCAGGGGGCGAGGGGTGGGGGACACTGAAGCTTTCTTT. Translating gives CASSSRGRGVGDTEAFF.

This clone has a handful of counts. The chain couples TRBV7-6 to TRBJ2-5, with D perhaps being TRBD1 or TRBD2 (6 bases each). This CDR3 spans 16 amino acids. The germline CDR1 and CDR2 sequences are SGHVS and FNYEAQ. Trimming took off 5 bases at V and 5 bases at J, with 21 bases between the two ends. The CDR3 region is CASSPPSLGGLETQYF. CDR3 in DNA: TGTGCCAGCAGCCCTCCTTCTCTGGGGGGCTTGGAGACCCAGTACTTC.

The chain joins TRBV18 to TRBJ1-2, with D perhaps matching TRBD1 (5 bases). Deletions cut 1 base from V and 7 bases from J, with 16 bases between. Germline CDR1 reads KGHSH; CDR2 reads LQKENI. This CDR3 region has 15 residues. DNA of the CDR3: TGTGCCAGCTCACCACTTAGGGACCCCACGGGTGGCTACACCTTC. It translates to CASSPLRDPTGGYTF.